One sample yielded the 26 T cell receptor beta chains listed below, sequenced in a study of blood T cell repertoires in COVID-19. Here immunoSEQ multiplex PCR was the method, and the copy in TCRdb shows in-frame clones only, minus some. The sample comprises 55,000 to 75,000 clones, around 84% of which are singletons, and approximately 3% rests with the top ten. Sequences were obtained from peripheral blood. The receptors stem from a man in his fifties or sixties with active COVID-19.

The CDR3 protein is CASSQFPGTEAFF. The CDR3 nucleotides are TGTGCCAGCAGCCAATTCCCGGGAACTGAAGCTTTCTTT. The J gene is TRBJ1-1, the V gene TRBV3-1 (or the pseudogene TRBV3-2), with D unclear. This CDR3 contains 13 residues. Germline V CDR1 and CDR2: LGHDT, YNNKEL (reference sequence). V was cut by 2 bases and J by 5 bases, with 9 bases left in between.

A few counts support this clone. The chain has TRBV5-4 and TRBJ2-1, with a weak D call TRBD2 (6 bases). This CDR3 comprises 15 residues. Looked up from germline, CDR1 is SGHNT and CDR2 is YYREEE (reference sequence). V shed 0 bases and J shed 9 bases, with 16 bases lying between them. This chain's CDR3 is CASSLVGGARGEQFF. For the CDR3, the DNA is TGTGCCAGCAGCTTGGTAGGCGGGGCGAGAGGTGAGCAGTTCTTC.

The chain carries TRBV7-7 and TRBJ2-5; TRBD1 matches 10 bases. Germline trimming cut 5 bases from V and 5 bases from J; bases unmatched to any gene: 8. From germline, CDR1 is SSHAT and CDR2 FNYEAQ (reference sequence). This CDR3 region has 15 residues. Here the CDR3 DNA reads TGTGCCAGCAGCATGGGACAGGGGACAGGGGAGACCCAGTACTTC. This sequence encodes CASSMGQGTGETQYF.

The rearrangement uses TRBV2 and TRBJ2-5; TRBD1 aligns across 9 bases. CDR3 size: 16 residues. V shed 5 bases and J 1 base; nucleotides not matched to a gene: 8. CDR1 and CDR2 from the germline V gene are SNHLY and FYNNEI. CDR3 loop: CASSLQGAGVQETQYF. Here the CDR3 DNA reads TGTGCCAGCAGTTTACAGGGGGCGGGGGTCCAAGAGACCCAGTACTTC.

This CDR3 is CASSEQSRGHNYGYTF. The CDR3 DNA reads TGTGCCAGCAGCGAACAAAGTAGGGGGCATAACTATGGCTACACCTTC. The chain carries TRBV9 and TRBJ1-2, with 7 bases matching TRBD1. The CDR3 is 16 amino acids. J lost 1 base, V lost 3 bases, and 9 bases had no gene match. Looked up from germline, CDR1 is SGDLS and CDR2 is YYNGEE.

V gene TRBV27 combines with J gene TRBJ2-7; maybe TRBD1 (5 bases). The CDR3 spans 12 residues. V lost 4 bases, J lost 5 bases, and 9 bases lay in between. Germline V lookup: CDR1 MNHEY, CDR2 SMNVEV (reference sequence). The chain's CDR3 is CASSSAGNEQYF. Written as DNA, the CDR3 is TGTGCCAGCAGTTCCGCAGGGAACGAGCAGTACTTC.

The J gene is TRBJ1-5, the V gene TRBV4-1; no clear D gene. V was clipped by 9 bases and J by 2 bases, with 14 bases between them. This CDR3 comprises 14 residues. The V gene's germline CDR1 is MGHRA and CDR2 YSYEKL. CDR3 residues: CASSGLWGNQPQHF. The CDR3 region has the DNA TGCGCCAGTTCAGGCCTTTGGGGCAATCAGCCCCAGCATTTT.

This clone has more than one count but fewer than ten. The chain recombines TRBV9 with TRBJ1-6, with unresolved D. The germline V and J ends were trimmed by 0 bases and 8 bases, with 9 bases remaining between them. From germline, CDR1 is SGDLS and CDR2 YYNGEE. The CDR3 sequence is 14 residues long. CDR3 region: CASSVAVSDSPLHF. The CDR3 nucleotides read TGTGCCAGCAGCGTAGCCGTGAGCGATTCACCCCTCCACTTT.

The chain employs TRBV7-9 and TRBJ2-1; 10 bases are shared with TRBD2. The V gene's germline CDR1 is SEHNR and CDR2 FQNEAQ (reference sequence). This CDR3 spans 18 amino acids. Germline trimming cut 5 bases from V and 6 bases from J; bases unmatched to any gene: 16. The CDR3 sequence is CASSRLAGAGIGFNEQFF. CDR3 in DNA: TGTGCCAGCAGCCGACTAGCGGGTGCTGGGATCGGGTTCAATGAGCAGTTCTTC. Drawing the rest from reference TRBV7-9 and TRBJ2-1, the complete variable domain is DTGVSQNPRHKITKRGQNVTFRCDPISEHNRLYWYRQTLGQGPEFLTYFQNEAQLEKSRLLSDRFSAERPKGSFSTLEIQRTEQGDSAMYLCASSRLAGAGIGFNEQFFGPGTRLTVL.

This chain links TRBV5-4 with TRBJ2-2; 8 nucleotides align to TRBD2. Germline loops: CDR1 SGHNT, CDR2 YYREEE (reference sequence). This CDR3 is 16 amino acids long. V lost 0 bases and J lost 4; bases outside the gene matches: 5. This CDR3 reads CASSLGGTRATGELFF. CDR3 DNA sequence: TGTGCCAGCAGCTTGGGGGGGACTAGAGCCACCGGGGAGCTGTTTTTT.

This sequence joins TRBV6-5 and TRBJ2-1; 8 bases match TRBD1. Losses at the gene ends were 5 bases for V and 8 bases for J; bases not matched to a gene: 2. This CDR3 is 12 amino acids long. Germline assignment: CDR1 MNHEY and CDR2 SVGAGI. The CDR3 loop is CASSTTGDEQFF. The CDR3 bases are TGTGCCAGCAGTACGACAGGGGATGAGCAGTTCTTC.

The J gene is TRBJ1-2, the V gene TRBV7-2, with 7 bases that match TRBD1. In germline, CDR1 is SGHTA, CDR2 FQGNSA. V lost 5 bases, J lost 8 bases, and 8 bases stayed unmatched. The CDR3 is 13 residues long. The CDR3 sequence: CASSPTGAEGYTF. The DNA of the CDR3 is TGTGCCAGCAGCCCCACAGGGGCGGAGGGCTACACCTTC.

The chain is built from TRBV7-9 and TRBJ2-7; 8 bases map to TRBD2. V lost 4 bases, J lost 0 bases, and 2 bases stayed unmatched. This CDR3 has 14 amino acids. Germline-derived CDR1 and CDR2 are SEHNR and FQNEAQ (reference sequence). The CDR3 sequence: CASSYSGGSYEQYF. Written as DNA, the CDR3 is TGTGCCAGCAGCTACAGCGGGGGCTCCTACGAGCAGTACTTC.

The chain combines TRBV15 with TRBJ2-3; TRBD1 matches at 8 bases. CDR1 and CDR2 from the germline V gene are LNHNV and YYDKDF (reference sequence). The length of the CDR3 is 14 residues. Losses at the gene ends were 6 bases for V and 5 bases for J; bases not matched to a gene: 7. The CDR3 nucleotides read TGTGCCACCAGTATGGACAGGGTTTTAGATACGCAGTATTTT. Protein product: CATSMDRVLDTQYF.

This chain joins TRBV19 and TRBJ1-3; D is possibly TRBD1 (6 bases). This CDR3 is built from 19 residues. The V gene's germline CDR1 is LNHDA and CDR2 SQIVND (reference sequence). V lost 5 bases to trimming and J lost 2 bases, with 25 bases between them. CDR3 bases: TGTGCCAGTAGTCCGTTCGGGGGGCCACCCTATGTTGCTGGAAACACCATATATTTT. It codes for CASSPFGGPPYVAGNTIYF.

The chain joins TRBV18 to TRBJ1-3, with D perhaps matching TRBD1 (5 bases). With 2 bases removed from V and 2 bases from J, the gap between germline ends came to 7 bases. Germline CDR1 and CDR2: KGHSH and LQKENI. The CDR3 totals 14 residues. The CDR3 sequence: CASSPSGTGNTIYF. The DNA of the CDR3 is TGTGCCAGCTCACCATCAGGGACTGGAAACACCATATATTTT.

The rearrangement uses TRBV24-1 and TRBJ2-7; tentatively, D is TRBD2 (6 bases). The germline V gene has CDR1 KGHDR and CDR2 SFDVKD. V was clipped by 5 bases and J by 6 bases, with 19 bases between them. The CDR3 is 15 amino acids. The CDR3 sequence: CATSVAPGESCEQYF. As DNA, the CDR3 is TGTGCCACCAGTGTAGCCCCGGGGGAGAGTTGCGAGCAGTACTTC.

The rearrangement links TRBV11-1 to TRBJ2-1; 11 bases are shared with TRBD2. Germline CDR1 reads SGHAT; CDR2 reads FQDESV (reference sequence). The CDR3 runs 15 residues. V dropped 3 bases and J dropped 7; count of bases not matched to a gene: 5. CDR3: CASSFHSGGGNEQFF. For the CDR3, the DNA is TGTGCCAGCAGCTTCCATAGCGGGGGGGGAAATGAGCAGTTCTTC.

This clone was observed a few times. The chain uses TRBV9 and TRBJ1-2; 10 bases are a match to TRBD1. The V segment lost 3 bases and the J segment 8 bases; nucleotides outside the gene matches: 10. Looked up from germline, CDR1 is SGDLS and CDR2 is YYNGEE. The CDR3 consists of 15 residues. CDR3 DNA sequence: TGTGCCAGCAGCGCCTCCGGGACAGGGGCGGGAGGCTACACCTTC. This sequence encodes CASSASGTGAGGYTF.

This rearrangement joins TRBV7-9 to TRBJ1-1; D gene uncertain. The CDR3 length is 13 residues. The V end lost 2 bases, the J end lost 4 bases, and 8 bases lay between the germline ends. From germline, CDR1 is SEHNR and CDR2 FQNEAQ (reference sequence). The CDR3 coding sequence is TGTGCCAGCAGCTTACCGGTCCTCACTGAAGCTTTCTTT. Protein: CASSLPVLTEAFF. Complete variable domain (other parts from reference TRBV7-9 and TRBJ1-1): DTGVSQNPRHKITKRGQNVTFRCDPISEHNRLYWYRQTLGQGPEFLTYFQNEAQLEKSRLLSDRFSAERPKGSFSTLEIQRTEQGDSAMYLCASSLPVLTEAFFGQGTRLTVV.

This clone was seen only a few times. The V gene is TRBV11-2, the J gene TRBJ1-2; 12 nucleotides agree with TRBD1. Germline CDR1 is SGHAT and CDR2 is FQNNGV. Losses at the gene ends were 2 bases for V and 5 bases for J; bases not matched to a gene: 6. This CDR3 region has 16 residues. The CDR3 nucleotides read TGTGCCAGCAGCTTACAGGGACAGGGGGCAGTTTATGGCTACACCTTC. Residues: CASSLQGQGAVYGYTF.

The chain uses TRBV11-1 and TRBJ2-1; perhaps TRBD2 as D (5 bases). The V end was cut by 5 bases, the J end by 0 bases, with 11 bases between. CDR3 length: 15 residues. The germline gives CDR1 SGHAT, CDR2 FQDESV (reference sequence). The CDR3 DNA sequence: TGTGCCAGCAGCCCCCGGGGTAGCTCCTACAATGAGCAGTTCTTC. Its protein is CASSPRGSSYNEQFF.

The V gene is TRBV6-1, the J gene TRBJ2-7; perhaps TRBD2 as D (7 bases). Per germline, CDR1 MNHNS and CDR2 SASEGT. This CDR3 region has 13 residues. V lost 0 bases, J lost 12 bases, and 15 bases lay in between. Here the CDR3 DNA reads TGTGCCAGCAGTGAAGCGCTTCTGAGGGGGGGGTACTTC. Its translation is CASSEALLRGGYF.

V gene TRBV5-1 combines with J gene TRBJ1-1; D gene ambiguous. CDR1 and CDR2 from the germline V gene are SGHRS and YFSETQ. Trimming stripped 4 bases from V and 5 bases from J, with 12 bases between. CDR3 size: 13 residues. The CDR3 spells CASSLEDITEAFF. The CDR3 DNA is TGCGCCAGCAGCCTGGAAGACATTACTGAAGCTTTCTTT. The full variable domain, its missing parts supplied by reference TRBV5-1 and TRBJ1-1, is KAGVTQTPRYLIKTRGQQVTLSCSPISGHRSVSWYQQTPGQGLQFLFEYFSETQRNKGNFPGRFSGRQFSNSRSEMNVSTLELGDSALYLCASSLEDITEAFFGQGTRLTVV.

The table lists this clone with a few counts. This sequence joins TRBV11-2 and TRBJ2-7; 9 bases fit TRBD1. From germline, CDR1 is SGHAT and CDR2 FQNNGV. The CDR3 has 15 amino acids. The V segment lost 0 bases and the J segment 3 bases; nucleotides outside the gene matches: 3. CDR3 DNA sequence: TGTGCCAGCAGCTTAGAGGGGACAGGGAACTACGAGCAGTACTTC. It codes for CASSLEGTGNYEQYF. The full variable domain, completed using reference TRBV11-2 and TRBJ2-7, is EAGVAQSPRYKIIEKRQSVAFWCNPISGHATLYWYQQILGQGPKLLIQFQNNGVVDDSQLPKDRFSAERLKGVDSTLKIQPAKLEDSAVYLCASSLEGTGNYEQYFGPGTRLTVT.

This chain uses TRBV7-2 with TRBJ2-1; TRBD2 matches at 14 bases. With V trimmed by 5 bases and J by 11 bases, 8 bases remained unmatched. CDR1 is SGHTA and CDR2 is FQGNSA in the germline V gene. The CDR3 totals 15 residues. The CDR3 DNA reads TGTGCCAGCAGCATGGGACTAGCGGGGGCGTTTCAGCAGTTCTTC. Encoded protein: CASSMGLAGAFQQFF.